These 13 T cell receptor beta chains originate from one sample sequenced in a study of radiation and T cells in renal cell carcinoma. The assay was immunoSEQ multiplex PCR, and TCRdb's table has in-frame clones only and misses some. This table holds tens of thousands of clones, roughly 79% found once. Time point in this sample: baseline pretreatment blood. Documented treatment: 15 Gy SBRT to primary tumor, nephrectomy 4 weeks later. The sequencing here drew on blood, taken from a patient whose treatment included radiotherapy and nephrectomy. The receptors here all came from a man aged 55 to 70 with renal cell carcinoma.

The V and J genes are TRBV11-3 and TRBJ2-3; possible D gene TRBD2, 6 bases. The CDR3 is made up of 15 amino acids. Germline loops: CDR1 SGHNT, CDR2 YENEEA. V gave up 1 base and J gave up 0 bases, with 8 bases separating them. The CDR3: CASSLVSGSTDTQYF. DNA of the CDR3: TGTGCCAGCAGCTTAGTGAGCGGGAGCACAGATACGCAGTATTTT.

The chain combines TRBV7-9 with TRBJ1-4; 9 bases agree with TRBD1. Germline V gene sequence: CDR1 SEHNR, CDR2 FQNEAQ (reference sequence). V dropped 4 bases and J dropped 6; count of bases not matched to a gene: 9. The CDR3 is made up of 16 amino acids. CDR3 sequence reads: CASSSTGTGWDEKLFF. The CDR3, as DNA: TGTGCCAGCAGCTCAACCGGGACAGGGTGGGATGAAAAACTGTTTTTT.

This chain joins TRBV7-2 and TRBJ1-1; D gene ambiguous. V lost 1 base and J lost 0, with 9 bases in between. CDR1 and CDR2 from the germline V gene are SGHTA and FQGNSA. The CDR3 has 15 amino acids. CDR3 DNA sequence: TGTGCCAGCAGCTTAGAAGACCCCTTGAACACTGAAGCTTTCTTT. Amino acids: CASSLEDPLNTEAFF.

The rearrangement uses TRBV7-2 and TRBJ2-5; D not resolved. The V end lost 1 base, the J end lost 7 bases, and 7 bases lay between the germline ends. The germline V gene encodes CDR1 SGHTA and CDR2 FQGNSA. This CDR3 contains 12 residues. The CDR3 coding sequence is TGTGCCAGCAGCTTAGACAAGAGGACCCAGTACTTC. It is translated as CASSLDKRTQYF.

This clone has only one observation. The CDR3 spells CAAEDGVATNEKLFF. CDR3 coding DNA: TGTGCCGCTGAGGACGGGGTTGCAACTAATGAAAAACTGTTTTTT. This chain connects TRBV7-9 to TRBJ1-4, with unresolved D. V was trimmed by 11 bases and J by 0 bases, leaving 16 bases between them. The germline V gene encodes CDR1 SEHNR and CDR2 FQNEAQ (reference sequence). There are 15 residues in the CDR3. Full variable domain (missing parts from reference TRBV7-9 and TRBJ1-4): DTGVSQNPRHKITKRGQNVTFRCDPISEHNRLYWYRQTLGQGPEFLTYFQNEAQLEKSRLLSDRFSAERPKGSFSTLEIQRTEQGDSAMYLCAAEDGVATNEKLFFGSGTQLSVL.

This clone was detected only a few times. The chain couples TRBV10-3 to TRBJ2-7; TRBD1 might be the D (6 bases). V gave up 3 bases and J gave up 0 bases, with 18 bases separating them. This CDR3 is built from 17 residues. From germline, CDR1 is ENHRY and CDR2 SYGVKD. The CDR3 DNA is TGTGCCATCAGTGAAGGACAGCAACCTTACCGCTCCTACGAGCAGTACTTC. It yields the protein CAISEGQQPYRSYEQYF.

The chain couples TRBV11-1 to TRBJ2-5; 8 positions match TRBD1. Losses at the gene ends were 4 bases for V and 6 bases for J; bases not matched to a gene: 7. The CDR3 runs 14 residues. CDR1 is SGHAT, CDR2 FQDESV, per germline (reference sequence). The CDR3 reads CASSYSGGAKTQYF. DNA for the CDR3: TGTGCCAGCAGCTATTCAGGGGGCGCAAAGACCCAGTACTTC.

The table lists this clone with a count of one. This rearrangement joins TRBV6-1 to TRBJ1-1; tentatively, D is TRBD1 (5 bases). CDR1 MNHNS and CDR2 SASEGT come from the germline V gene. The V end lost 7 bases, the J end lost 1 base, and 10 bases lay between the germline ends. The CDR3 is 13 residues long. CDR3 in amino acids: CASKGTANTEAFF. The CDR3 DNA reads TGTGCCAGCAAAGGGACGGCGAACACTGAAGCTTTCTTT.

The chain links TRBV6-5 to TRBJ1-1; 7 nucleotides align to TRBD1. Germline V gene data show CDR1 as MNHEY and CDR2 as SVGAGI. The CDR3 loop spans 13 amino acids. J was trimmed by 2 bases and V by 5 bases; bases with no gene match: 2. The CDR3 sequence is CASSDRVNTEAFF. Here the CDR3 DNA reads TGTGCCAGCAGTGACAGGGTTAACACTGAAGCTTTCTTT.

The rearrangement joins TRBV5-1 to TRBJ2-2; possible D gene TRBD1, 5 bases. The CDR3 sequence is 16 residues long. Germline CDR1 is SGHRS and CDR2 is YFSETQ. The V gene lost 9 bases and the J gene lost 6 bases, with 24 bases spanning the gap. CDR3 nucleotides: TGCGCCACCCACGGTCTTAACTCAGGGTCTGCCGGGGAGCTGTTTTTT. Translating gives CATHGLNSGSAGELFF.

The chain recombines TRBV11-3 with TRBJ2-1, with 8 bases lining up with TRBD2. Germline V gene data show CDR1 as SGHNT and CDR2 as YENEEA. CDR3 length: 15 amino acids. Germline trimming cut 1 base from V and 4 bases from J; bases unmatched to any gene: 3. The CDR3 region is CASSLASGSYNEQFF. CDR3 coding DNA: TGTGCCAGCAGCTTAGCAAGCGGGAGTTACAATGAGCAGTTCTTC.

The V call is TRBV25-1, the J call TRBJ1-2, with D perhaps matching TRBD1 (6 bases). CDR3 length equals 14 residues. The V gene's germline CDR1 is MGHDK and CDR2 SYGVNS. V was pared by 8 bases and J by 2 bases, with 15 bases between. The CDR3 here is CASRGDTGNYGYTF. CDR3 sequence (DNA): TGTGCCAGCCGGGGGGACACAGGGAACTATGGCTACACCTTC.

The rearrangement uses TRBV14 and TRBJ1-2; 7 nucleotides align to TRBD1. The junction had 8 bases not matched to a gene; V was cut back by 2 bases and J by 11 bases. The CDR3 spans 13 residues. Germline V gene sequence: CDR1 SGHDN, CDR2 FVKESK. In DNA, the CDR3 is TGTGCCAGCAGCCAATATTGGACAGGTCGTTACACCTTC. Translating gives CASSQYWTGRYTF.